This T cell receptor beta chain is drawn from a study of blood T cell repertoires in COVID-19. Per the original data handling: Amplified reference gene primers provided the basis for estimating nucleated cell counts. The protocol was immunoSEQ multiplex PCR, while the TCRdb copy is restricted to in-frame clones and leaves out a portion. V, J and clone size are taken as reported in that table, and D and trimming were inferred from the DNA itself. This sample has roughly 380,000 clones; roughly 86% occur once, and the top ten carry more than 0.85%. Sequenced input: peripheral blood. The source of this sequence is a human donor with acute or convalescent COVID-19. The donor label of this sample is uncertain.

The CDR3 is CSVTLPEVEGYTF. CDR3 DNA: TGCAGCGTTACCCTCCCGGAGGTGGAGGGCTACACCTTC. V usage is TRBV29-1 and J usage is TRBJ1-2, with no clear D. This CDR3 comprises 13 residues. The V end lost 5 bases, the J end lost 8 bases, and 18 bases lay between the germline ends. CDR1 SQVTM and CDR2 ANQGSEA come from the germline V gene.